These 30 T cell receptor beta chains share one sample of origin, sequenced in a study of vaccination and CD4 T cells after COVID-19. An Oncomine TCR Beta short-read assay was used to sequence the DNA from cultured CD4+ T cells. Via MiXCR, TCRdb re-called the PCR reads, giving one row per CDR3 protein. This sample has approximately 4,600 distinct CDR3 sequences, with 30% found just once. Treatment described: roughly 10-day PBMC culture with coronavirus spike peptide pools or control peptides (ViraFEST assay). These receptors' antigens are unknown. Sequencing used CD4+ T cells from blood, cultured in vitro. The receptors originated from a human donor who had recovered from COVID-19.

CDR3 DNA sequence: TGTGCCAGCACTGTAAGGGGGCAGGCCCCTTATGGCTACACCTTC. This encodes CASTVRGQAPYGYTF. The chain couples TRBV6-1 to TRBJ1-2, with 7 bases that match TRBD1. Germline assignment: CDR1 MNHNS and CDR2 SASEGT. CDR3 length: 15 residues. V trimming: 7 bases; J trimming: 5 bases; junction bases outside the gene matches: 13.

The gene calls are TRBV10-3 and TRBJ2-7, with 14 positions matching TRBD2. Trimming at V came to 5 bases and at J to 1 base, leaving 16 bases not matched to a gene. This CDR3 is 20 amino acids long. Germline V lookup: CDR1 ENHRY, CDR2 SYGVKD. As DNA, the CDR3 is TGTGCCATCAGTTCGGATGTTGGGACTAGCGGGGGCAAAACGTCCTACGAGCAGTACTTC. Translated: CAISSDVGTSGGKTSYEQYF.

This clonotype was recorded a few times. CDR3 DNA: TGTGCCATCAGAGGGACTGAAAAAGAGACCCAGTACTTC. Translation: CAIRGTEKETQYF. The rearrangement links TRBV10-3 to TRBJ2-5, with D perhaps matching TRBD2 (6 bases). The CDR3 extends over 13 amino acids. Deletions cut 6 bases from V and 3 bases from J, with 11 bases between. Germline assignment: CDR1 ENHRY and CDR2 SYGVKD.

In this sample, this clonotype turned up a few times. A read error may account for a junction end that differs from germline. CDR3 loop: CASSLTTRTQSSTDTQYF. The CDR3 nucleotides read TGTGCCAGCAGCCTAACAACACGGACTCAATCTAGCACAGATACGCAGTATTTT. This chain uses TRBV7-3 with TRBJ2-3; perhaps TRBD2 as D (5 bases). CDR3 length: 18 residues. Germline V gives CDR1 SGHTA, CDR2 FQGTGA. Supplemented by reference TRBV7-3 and TRBJ2-3, the full variable domain reads GAGVSQTPSNKVTEKGKYVELRCDPISGHTALYWYRQSLGQGPEFLIYFQGTGAADDSGLPNDRFFAVRPEGSVSTLKIQRTERGDSAVYLCASSLTTRTQSSTDTQYFGPGTRLTVL.

The chain links TRBV12-2 to TRBJ1-1. TRBV12-2 is a known pseudogene. The CDR3 sequence is 15 residues long. This CDR3 is CASRLRGGKTTEAFF. As DNA, the CDR3 is TGTGCAAGTCGCTTGCGGGGGGGGAAGACCACTGAAGCTTTCTTT.

The chain has TRBV6-2 or TRBV6-3 and TRBJ1-5; D perhaps matches TRBD1 (5 bases). Germline assignment: CDR1 MNHEY and CDR2 SVGEGT. Trimming stripped 6 bases from V and 5 bases from J, with 20 bases between. The CDR3 length is 16 residues. The CDR3 loop is CASRPPGLTGHQPQHF. DNA for the CDR3: TGTGCCAGCAGACCACCGGGACTCACTGGCCATCAGCCCCAGCATTTT.

The chain combines TRBV6-1 with TRBJ2-6; TRBD1 aligns across 10 bases. In germline, CDR1 is MNHNS, CDR2 SASEGT. The CDR3 is 15 residues long. With 6 bases clipped from V and 4 bases from J, the junction kept 3 bases outside the gene matches. The CDR3 DNA sequence: TGTGCCAGCAGCGGGACAGGGGAAGGGGCCAACGTCCTGACTTTC. It specifies CASSGTGEGANVLTF.

The V call is TRBV2, the J call TRBJ2-5, with unresolved D. CDR1 and CDR2 from the germline V gene are SNHLY and FYNNEI. Trimming took 3 bases from V and 3 from J, leaving 8 bases between them. The CDR3 has 13 residues. This chain's CDR3 is CASSDQVKETQYF. The DNA for the CDR3 is TGTGCCAGCAGTGACCAAGTAAAAGAGACCCAGTACTTC.

The rearrangement joins TRBV11-1 to TRBJ2-5; tentative D call: TRBD2 (5 bases). V was pared by 3 bases and J by 0 bases, with 5 bases between. In germline, CDR1 is SGHAT, CDR2 FQDESV (reference sequence). CDR3 length equals 13 residues. CDR3 coding DNA: TGTGCCAGCAGCTTGGACTACCAAGAGACCCAGTACTTC. This codes for CASSLDYQETQYF.

The chain carries TRBV5-1 and TRBJ1-1; D remains ambiguous. CDR3 size: 13 residues. Trimming removed 1 base at V and 3 bases at J, with 7 bases between. Germline V gene data show CDR1 as SGHRS and CDR2 as YFSETQ. The DNA of the CDR3 is TGCGCCAGCAGCTTGAAGCAAGACACTGAAGCTTTCTTT. It is translated as CASSLKQDTEAFF.

V is TRBV20-1 and J is TRBJ1-1; D possibly corresponds to TRBD1 (6 bases). Trimming cost V 5 bases and J 1 base, with 14 bases left between them. The CDR3 covers 14 residues. Germline V CDR1 and CDR2: DFQATT, SNEGSKA (reference sequence). The CDR3 reads CSAVRQASNTEAFF. CDR3 nucleotides: TGCAGTGCTGTGCGACAGGCTTCGAACACTGAAGCTTTCTTT.

This chain joins TRBV20-1 and TRBJ2-3; 9 nucleotides match TRBD1. J was trimmed by 2 bases and V by 6 bases; bases with no gene match: 9. CDR1 is DFQATT and CDR2 is SNEGSKA in the germline V gene (reference sequence). This CDR3 region has 15 residues. Here the CDR3 DNA reads TGCAGTGCAGAAGGACAGGGGCGACCCACAGATACGCAGTATTTT. Translating it yields CSAEGQGRPTDTQYF.

V is TRBV12-3 or TRBV12-4 and J is TRBJ2-2; D is uncertain. The CDR3 is 16 residues long. V lost 7 bases and J lost 6, with 21 bases in between. CDR3 amino acids: CASTVPVPRSSGELFF. In DNA, the CDR3 is TGTGCCAGCACCGTCCCTGTTCCGCGCTCTTCCGGGGAGCTGTTTTTT.

The chain carries TRBV12-3 or TRBV12-4 and TRBJ2-7, with 9 bases matching TRBD1. Germline trimming cut 6 bases from V and 3 bases from J; bases unmatched to any gene: 6. The CDR3 has 14 amino acids. For the CDR3, the DNA is TGTGCCAGCAGCTTCCTGGGACAGGGCTACGAGCAGTACTTC. Translation gives CASSFLGQGYEQYF.

The genes are TRBV5-8 and TRBJ2-1; D is unresolved. The CDR3 is made up of 14 amino acids. Germline-derived CDR1 and CDR2 are SGHTS and YDEGEE. V was clipped by 1 base and J by 6 bases, with 11 bases between them. In DNA form, the CDR3 reads TGTGCCAGCAGCTTGCTTTGGATAGCCAATGAGCAGTTCTTC. It is translated as CASSLLWIANEQFF.

The CDR3 loop is CSASQGNTEAFF. The DNA of the CDR3 is TGCAGTGCTTCACAGGGGAACACTGAAGCTTTCTTT. The V call is TRBV20-1, the J call TRBJ1-1; D perhaps matches TRBD1 (6 bases). Germline CDR1 is DFQATT and CDR2 is SNEGSKA (reference sequence). The V end lost 5 bases, the J end lost 1 base, and 8 bases lay between the germline ends. The CDR3 covers 12 residues.

The table lists this clonotype with a few counts. V and J are TRBV20-1 and TRBJ2-3; 8 bases are shared with TRBD1. Trimming cost V 3 bases and J 5 bases; bases outside gene matches: 4. The CDR3 runs 13 residues. Germline CDR1 and CDR2: DFQATT and SNEGSKA (reference sequence). CDR3 sequence: CSARTGAQDTQYF. The DNA for the CDR3 is TGCAGTGCTAGGACAGGGGCACAAGATACGCAGTATTTT.

The chain is built from TRBV27 and TRBJ1-1; tentatively, D is TRBD1 (5 bases). Germline V gene sequence: CDR1 MNHEY, CDR2 SMNVEV (reference sequence). Trimming pared 6 bases from V and 6 bases from J, leaving 14 bases between. The CDR3 is 13 amino acids. The CDR3 spells CASRRSGGAEAFF. The CDR3 nucleotides read TGTGCCAGCAGGAGGTCGGGAGGGGCTGAAGCTTTCTTT.

This CDR3 is CASSRQGNYGYTF. CDR3 nucleotides: TGTGCCAGTAGTAGACAGGGGAACTATGGCTACACCTTC. The gene calls are TRBV19 and TRBJ1-2; TRBD1 matches at 8 bases. This CDR3 is built from 13 residues. The germline gives CDR1 LNHDA, CDR2 SQIVND (reference sequence). The trim removed 4 bases at V and 2 bases at J, leaving 0 bases unmatched.

The J gene is TRBJ2-3, the V gene TRBV7-6; no reliable D call. V lost 10 bases and J lost 0, with 26 bases in between. The CDR3 covers 18 residues. CDR1 is SGHVS and CDR2 is FNYEAQ in the germline V gene. The CDR3 coding sequence is TGTGCCATAAAGGGCCCAGTTGAGCGTATTTCTAGCACAGATACGCAGTATTTT. It yields the protein CAIKGPVERISSTDTQYF. Variable domain in full (rest from reference TRBV7-6 and TRBJ2-3): GAGVSQSPRYKVTKRGQDVALRCDPISGHVSLYWYRQALGQGPEFLTYFNYEAQQDKSGLPNDRFSAERPEGSISTLTIQRTEQRDSAMYRCAIKGPVERISSTDTQYFGPGTRLTVL.

Of note for this clonotype: One junction end does not reproduce the germline sequence, and a read error may be involved. The rearrangement uses TRBV24-1 and TRBJ2-5; 7 nucleotides align to TRBD1. The CDR3 totals 15 residues. CDR1 and CDR2 from the germline V gene are KGHDR and SFDVKD. The CDR3, as DNA: TGTGCCACCAGTGATCGGACAGGTTTCCAAGAGACCCAGTGCTTC. Translated: CATSDRTGFQETQCF.

This clonotype is a singleton in its sample. The CDR3: CASSPTEIATNEKLFF. DNA of the CDR3: TGTGCCAGCAGCCCGACAGAAATCGCAACTAATGAAAAACTGTTTTTT. The rearrangement links TRBV2 to TRBJ1-4; D is perhaps TRBD1 (5 bases). V lost 6 bases to trimming and J lost 0 bases, with 14 bases between them. CDR3 size: 16 residues. CDR1 is SNHLY, CDR2 FYNNEI, per germline.

This clonotype was counted between two and nine times. The gene calls are TRBV10-3 and TRBJ2-7, with 11 positions matching TRBD1. Germline values: CDR1 ENHRY, CDR2 SYGVKD. V lost 5 bases to trimming and J lost 7 bases; unmatched junction nucleotides: 4. The CDR3 has 13 residues. This CDR3 reads CAISTGTGGEQYF. In DNA form, the CDR3 reads TGTGCCATCAGTACCGGGACAGGGGGAGAGCAGTACTTC.

The chain uses TRBV6-1 and TRBJ2-1; weak D call: TRBD2 (7 bases). Trimming took off 4 bases at V and 10 bases at J, with 20 bases between the two ends. This CDR3 has 15 amino acids. Germline V gene lookup returns CDR1 MNHNS and CDR2 SASEGT. The CDR3 is CASSALSGWGGEQFF. CDR3 DNA sequence: TGTGCCAGCAGTGCCCTATCAGGATGGGGGGGCGAGCAGTTCTTC.

In this sample, this clonotype turned up a few times. V and J are TRBV18 and TRBJ2-7, with 9 bases matching TRBD1. This CDR3 region has 13 residues. The ends lost 5 bases at V and 5 bases at J; junction bases unmatched: 4. Per the germline V gene, CDR1 is KGHSH and CDR2 is LQKENI. The CDR3 region has the DNA TGTGCCAGCTCAACCGGGACAGGGAACGAGCAGTACTTC. Translated, it gives CASSTGTGNEQYF. Full variable domain (outside the CDR3, taken from reference TRBV18 and TRBJ2-7): NAGVMQNPRHLVRRRGQEARLRCSPMKGHSHVYWYRQLPEEGLKFMVYLQKENIIDESGMPKERFSAEFPKEGPSILRIQQVVRGDSAAYFCASSTGTGNEQYFGPGTRLTVT.

The genes are TRBV4-2 and TRBJ2-5; no clear D. V was pared by 0 bases and J by 4 bases, with 12 bases between. Germline CDR1 and CDR2: LGHNA and YNFKEQ. The CDR3 runs to 15 residues. Here the CDR3 DNA reads TGTGCCAGCAGCCAAGATTTAGGGAAGGGAGAGACCCAGTACTTC. Its protein is CASSQDLGKGETQYF.

This clonotype was seen once. The chain joins TRBV19 to TRBJ2-1; TRBD2 aligns across 15 bases. Germline CDR1 LNHDA, CDR2 SQIVND (reference sequence). J was trimmed by 13 bases and V by 10 bases; bases with no gene match: 5. The CDR3 spans 12 residues. In DNA form, the CDR3 reads TGTGCCACCAGGACTAGCGGGGGGGAACAGTTCTTC. Protein: CATRTSGGEQFF.

The chain employs TRBV6-1 and TRBJ1-5; D not resolved. Trimming stripped 5 bases from V and 1 base from J, with 9 bases between. The CDR3 is 14 residues long. From germline, CDR1 is MNHNS and CDR2 SASEGT. This chain's CDR3 is CASSTTASNQPQHF. The DNA for the CDR3 is TGTGCCAGCAGTACGACGGCAAGCAATCAGCCCCAGCATTTT.

This clonotype was recorded only once. The V call is TRBV5-4, the J call TRBJ1-1; TRBD1 agrees at 8 bases. Germline V gene sequence: CDR1 SGHNT, CDR2 YYREEE (reference sequence). V shed 4 bases and J 3 bases; nucleotides not matched to a gene: 8. The CDR3 covers 15 residues. The chain's CDR3 is CASSGPRDRHTEAFF. CDR3 DNA: TGTGCCAGCAGCGGCCCTCGGGACAGGCACACTGAAGCTTTCTTT.

V and J are TRBV4-3 and TRBJ1-1, with no clear D. Germline CDR1 reads LGHNA; CDR2 reads YSLEER. Trimming removed 0 bases from V and 4 bases from J, with 12 bases in between. CDR3 length: 15 amino acids. CDR3 DNA sequence: TGCGCCAGCAGCCAAGATCTCTACGTGGGCACTGAAGCTTTCTTT. This translates into CASSQDLYVGTEAFF.